This T cell receptor (beta chain) was sequenced for a study of blood T cell repertoires in COVID-19. Study at large: From the United States, Italy and Spain came samples of acute and convalescent COVID-19. In each case, the material was cDNA or gDNA derived from T cells, B-cell-depleted T cells, or PBMCs.

The CDR3 sequence is 14 residues long. Trimming cost V 6 bases and J 6 bases; bases outside gene matches: 8. The germline gives CDR1 LGHNT, CDR2 FRNRAP. This table comes from immunoSEQ multiplex PCR, and its TCRdb copy is limited to in-frame clones, with some not included. The top ten hold around 4% of the sample, which has about 130,000 clones, approximately 85% seen once. The specimen sequenced was peripheral blood. The origin of this receptor is a human donor in a cohort sampled during active COVID-19. The rearrangement links TRBV12-5 to TRBJ1-2, with TRBD1 identical over 9 bases. The CDR3 coding sequence is TGTGCTAGTGGGGGGGACTGGACAGGGGATGGCTACACCTTC. It yields the protein CASGGDWTGDGYTF. Supplemented by reference TRBV12-5 and TRBJ1-2, the full variable domain reads DARVTQTPRHKVTEMGQEVTMRCQPILGHNTVFWYRQTMMQGLELLAYFRNRAPLDDSGMPKDRFSAEMPDATLATLKIQPSEPRDSAVYFCASGGDWTGDGYTFGSGTRLTVV.